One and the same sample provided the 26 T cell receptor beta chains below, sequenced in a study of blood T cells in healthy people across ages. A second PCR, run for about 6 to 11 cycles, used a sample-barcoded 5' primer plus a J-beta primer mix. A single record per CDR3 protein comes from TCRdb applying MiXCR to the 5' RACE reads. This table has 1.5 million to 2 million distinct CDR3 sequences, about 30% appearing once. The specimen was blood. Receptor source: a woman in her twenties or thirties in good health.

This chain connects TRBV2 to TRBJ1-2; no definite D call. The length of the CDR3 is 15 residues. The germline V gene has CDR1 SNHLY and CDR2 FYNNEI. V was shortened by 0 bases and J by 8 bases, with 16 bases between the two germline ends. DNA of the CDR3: TGTGCCAGCAGTGAAGCGCGTAGAGCCTTAGGCGGCTACACCTTC. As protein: CASSEARRALGGYTF.

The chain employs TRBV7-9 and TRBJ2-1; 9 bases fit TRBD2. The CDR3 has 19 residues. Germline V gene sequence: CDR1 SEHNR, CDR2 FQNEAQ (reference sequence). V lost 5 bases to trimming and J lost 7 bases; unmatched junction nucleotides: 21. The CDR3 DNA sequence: TGTGCCAGCAGCGGATTTAGGGAAAGTAGCGGGAGTATATGGAATGAGCAGTTCTTC. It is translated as CASSGFRESSGSIWNEQFF.

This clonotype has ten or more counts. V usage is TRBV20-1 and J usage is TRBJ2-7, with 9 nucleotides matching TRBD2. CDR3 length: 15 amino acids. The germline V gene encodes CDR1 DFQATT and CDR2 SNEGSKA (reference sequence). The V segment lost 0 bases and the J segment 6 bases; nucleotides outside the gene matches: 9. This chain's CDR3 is CSARDRREGRGEQYF. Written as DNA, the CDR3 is TGCAGTGCTAGAGATCGGCGGGAGGGCCGCGGCGAGCAGTACTTC.

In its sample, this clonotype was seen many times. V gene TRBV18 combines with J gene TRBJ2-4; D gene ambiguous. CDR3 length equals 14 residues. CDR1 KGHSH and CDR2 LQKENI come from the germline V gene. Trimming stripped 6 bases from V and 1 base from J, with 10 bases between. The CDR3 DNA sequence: TGTGCCAGCTCCCTGGTGGGGGCCAAAAACATTCAGTACTTC. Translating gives CASSLVGAKNIQYF.

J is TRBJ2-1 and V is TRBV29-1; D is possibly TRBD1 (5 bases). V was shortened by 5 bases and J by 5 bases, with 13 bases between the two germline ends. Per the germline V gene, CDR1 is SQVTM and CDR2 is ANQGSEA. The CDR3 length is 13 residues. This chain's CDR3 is CSVKETAHNEQFF. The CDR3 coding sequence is TGCAGCGTTAAGGAGACAGCCCACAATGAGCAGTTCTTC.

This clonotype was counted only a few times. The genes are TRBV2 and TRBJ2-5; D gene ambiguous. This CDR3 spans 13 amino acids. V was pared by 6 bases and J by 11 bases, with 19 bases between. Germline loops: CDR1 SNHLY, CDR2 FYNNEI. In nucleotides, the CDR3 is TGTGCCAGCAGGGCAGGAATAAACGAGGAGCAGTACTTC. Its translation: CASRAGINEEQYF.

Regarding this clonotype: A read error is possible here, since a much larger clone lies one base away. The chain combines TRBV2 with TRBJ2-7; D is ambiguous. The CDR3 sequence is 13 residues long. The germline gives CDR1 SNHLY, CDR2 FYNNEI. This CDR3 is CATNRVLSYEQDF. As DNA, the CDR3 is TGTGCCACTAATCGGGTTCTCTCCTACGAGCAGGACTTC.

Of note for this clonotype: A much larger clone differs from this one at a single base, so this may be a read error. DNA for the CDR3: TGCAGTGCTAGAGTCGCACAGGGGTCGGGAGAGACCCAGTTCTTC. Protein sequence: CSARVAQGSGETQFF. V and J are TRBV20-1 and TRBJ2-1; possible D gene TRBD1, 7 bases. V was shortened by 1 base and J by 13 bases, with 23 bases between the two germline ends. Germline CDR1 reads DFQATT; CDR2 reads SNEGSKA (reference sequence). The CDR3 covers 15 residues.

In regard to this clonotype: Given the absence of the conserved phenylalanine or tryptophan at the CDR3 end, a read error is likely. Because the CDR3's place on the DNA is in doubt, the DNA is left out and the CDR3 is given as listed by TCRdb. The CDR3 spells CASSESSPRGYTFGS. V is TRBV10-2 and J is TRBJ2-5; the D call of TRBD1 is as the table states it, not checked on the DNA. The CDR3 region is 15 residues in length, termini included. The V gene's germline CDR1 is WSHSY and CDR2 SAAADI.

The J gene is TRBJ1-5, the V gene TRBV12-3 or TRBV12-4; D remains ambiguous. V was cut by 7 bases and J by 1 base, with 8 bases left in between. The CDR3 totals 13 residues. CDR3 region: CASNYQSNQPQHF. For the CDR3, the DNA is TGTGCCAGCAACTACCAGAGCAATCAGCCCCAGCATTTT.

The CDR3 nucleotides are TGTGCCAGCAGTCCACCCCAGGGACCCACTGAAGCTTTCTTT. Residues: CASSPPQGPTEAFF. The rearrangement links TRBV28 to TRBJ1-1; D may be TRBD1 (5 bases). The CDR3 runs 14 residues. CDR1 MDHEN and CDR2 SYDVKM come from the germline V gene. V lost 5 bases to trimming and J lost 4 bases, with 14 bases between them.

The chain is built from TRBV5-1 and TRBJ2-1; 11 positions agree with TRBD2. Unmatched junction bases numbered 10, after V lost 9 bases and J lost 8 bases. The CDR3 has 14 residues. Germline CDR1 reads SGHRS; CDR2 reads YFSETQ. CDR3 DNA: TGCGCCAACTCCGGGACTAGCGGTTTGGATGAGCAGTTCTTC. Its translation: CANSGTSGLDEQFF. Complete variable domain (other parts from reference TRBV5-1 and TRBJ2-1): KAGVTQTPRYLIKTRGQQVTLSCSPISGHRSVSWYQQTPGQGLQFLFEYFSETQRNKGNFPGRFSGRQFSNSRSEMNVSTLELGDSALYLCANSGTSGLDEQFFGPGTRLTVL.

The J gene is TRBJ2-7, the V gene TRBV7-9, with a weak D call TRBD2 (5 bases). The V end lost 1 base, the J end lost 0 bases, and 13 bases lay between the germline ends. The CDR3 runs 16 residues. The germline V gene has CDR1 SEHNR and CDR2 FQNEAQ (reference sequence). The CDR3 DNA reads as TGTGCCAGCAGCTTAGGAGAGGGCCCCCCCTCCTACGAGCAGTACTTC. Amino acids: CASSLGEGPPSYEQYF.

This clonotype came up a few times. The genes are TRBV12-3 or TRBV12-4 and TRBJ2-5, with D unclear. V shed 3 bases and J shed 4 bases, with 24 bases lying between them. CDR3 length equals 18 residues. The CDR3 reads CASSLLGSTGLVGETQYF. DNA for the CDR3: TGTGCCAGCAGTTTGTTGGGCTCCACGGGTCTAGTAGGAGAGACCCAGTACTTC.

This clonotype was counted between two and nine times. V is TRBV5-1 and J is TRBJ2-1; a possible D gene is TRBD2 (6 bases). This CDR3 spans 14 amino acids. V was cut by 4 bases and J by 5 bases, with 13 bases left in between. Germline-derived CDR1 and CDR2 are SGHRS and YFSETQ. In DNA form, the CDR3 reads TGCGCCAGCAGCCCGGGACTGACAAACAATGAGCAGTTCTTC. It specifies CASSPGLTNNEQFF.

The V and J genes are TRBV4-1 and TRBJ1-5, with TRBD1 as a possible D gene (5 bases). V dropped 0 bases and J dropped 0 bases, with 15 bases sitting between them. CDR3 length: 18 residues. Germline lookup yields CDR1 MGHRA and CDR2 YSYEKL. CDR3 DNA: TGCGCCAGCAGCCAAGAAGGGGCGGGCCTCGGTAGCAATCAGCCCCAGCATTTT. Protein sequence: CASSQEGAGLGSNQPQHF.

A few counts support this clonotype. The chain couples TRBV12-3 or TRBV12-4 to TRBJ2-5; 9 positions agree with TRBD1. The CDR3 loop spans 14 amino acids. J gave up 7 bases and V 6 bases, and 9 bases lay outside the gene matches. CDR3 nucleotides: TGTGCCAGCAGCTCCTCGGGACAGGGTGGGACCCAGTACTTC. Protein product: CASSSSGQGGTQYF.

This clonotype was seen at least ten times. The CDR3 sequence: CASSLGTSADTQYF. The CDR3 DNA reads as TGTGCCAGCAGTTTAGGAACTAGCGCAGATACGCAGTATTTT. The rearrangement joins TRBV28 to TRBJ2-3, with TRBD2 matching over 7 bases. In germline, CDR1 is MDHEN, CDR2 SYDVKM. Trimming at V came to 2 bases and at J to 4 bases, leaving 3 bases not matched to a gene. This CDR3 has 14 amino acids.

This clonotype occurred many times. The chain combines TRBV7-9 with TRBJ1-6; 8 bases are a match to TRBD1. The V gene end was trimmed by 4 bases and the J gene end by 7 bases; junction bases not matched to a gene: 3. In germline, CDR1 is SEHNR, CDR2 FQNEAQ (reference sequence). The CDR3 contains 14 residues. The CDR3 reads CASSSTGVNSPLHF. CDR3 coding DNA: TGTGCCAGCAGCTCGACAGGGGTAAATTCACCCCTCCACTTT. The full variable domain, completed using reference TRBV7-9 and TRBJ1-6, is DTGVSQNPRHKITKRGQNVTFRCDPISEHNRLYWYRQTLGQGPEFLTYFQNEAQLEKSRLLSDRFSAERPKGSFSTLEIQRTEQGDSAMYLCASSSTGVNSPLHFGNGTRLTVT.

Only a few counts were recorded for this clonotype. CDR3 residues: CASSEHRGPDEKLFF. CDR3 sequence (DNA): TGCGCCAGCAGTGAACATAGGGGGCCGGATGAAAAACTGTTTTTT. The V call is TRBV10-1, the J call TRBJ1-4; 7 nucleotides align to TRBD1. V shed 3 bases and J 6 bases; nucleotides not matched to a gene: 7. Germline CDR1 reads WNHNN; CDR2 reads SYGVQD (reference sequence). This CDR3 is built from 15 residues.

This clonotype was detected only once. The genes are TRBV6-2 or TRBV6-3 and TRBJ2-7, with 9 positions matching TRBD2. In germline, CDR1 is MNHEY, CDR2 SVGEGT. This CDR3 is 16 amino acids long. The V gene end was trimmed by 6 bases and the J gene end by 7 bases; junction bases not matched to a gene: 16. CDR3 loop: CASSPRPVAGVQEQYF. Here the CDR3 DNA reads TGTGCCAGCAGCCCCAGGCCCGTAGCGGGAGTTCAAGAGCAGTACTTC.

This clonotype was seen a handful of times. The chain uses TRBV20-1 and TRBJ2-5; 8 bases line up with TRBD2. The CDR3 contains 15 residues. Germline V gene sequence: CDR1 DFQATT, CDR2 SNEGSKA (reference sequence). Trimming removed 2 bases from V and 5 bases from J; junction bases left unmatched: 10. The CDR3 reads CSARPFRGGLETQYF. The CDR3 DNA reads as TGCAGTGCTAGACCCTTTCGGGGGGGCCTGGAGACCCAGTACTTC.

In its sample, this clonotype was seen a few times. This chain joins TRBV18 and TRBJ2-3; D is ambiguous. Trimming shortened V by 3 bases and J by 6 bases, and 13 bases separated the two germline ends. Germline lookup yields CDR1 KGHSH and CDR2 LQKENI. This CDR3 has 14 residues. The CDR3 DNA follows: TGTGCCAGCTCACCTCAGCGCGGCGCCGATACGCAGTATTTT. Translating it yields CASSPQRGADTQYF. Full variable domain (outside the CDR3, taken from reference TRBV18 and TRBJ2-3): NAGVMQNPRHLVRRRGQEARLRCSPMKGHSHVYWYRQLPEEGLKFMVYLQKENIIDESGMPKERFSAEFPKEGPSILRIQQVVRGDSAAYFCASSPQRGADTQYFGPGTRLTVL.

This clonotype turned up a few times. DNA of the CDR3: TGTGCCAGCAGCTTCTTGCGCTCCTACAATGAGCAGTTCTTC. This translates into CASSFLRSYNEQFF. The gene calls are TRBV7-8 and TRBJ2-1, with D unclear. CDR3 size: 14 residues. The germline V gene encodes CDR1 SGHVS and CDR2 FQNEAQ. Trimming removed 3 bases from V and 0 bases from J, with 6 bases in between.

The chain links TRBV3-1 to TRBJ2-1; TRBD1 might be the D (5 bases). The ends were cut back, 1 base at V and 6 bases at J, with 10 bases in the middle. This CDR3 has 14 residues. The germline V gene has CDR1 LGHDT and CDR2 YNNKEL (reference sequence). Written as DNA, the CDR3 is TGTGCCAGCAGCCAAGGATTCAGGGCCAATGAGCAGTTCTTC. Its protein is CASSQGFRANEQFF.

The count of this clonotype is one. The CDR3: CASRFSGAGGYTF. The CDR3 nucleotides read TGTGCCAGCAGATTCTCGGGGGCGGGCGGCTACACCTTC. This sequence joins TRBV11-2 and TRBJ1-2; TRBD1 is a possible D gene (6 bases). CDR3 length equals 13 residues. V gave up 6 bases and J gave up 8 bases, with 16 bases separating them. The germline gives CDR1 SGHAT, CDR2 FQNNGV.